This entry lists 17 T cell receptor beta chains sequenced from one sample in a study of radiotherapy plus CTLA-4 blockade in lung cancer. This table comes from immunoSEQ multiplex PCR, and its TCRdb copy is limited to in-frame clones, with some not included. Here the sample spans around 100,000 clones, about 80% being singletons. Sequenced here: peripheral blood, sampled from a patient treated with radiotherapy plus ipilimumab. The receptors here all came from a human donor with non-small cell lung cancer that progressed on radiotherapy plus ipilimumab. Some clones in this sample may be carry-over from other donors' samples.

This rearrangement joins TRBV2 to TRBJ2-1, with D unresolved. The CDR3 is 13 residues long. The germline V and J ends were trimmed by 1 base and 3 bases, with 4 bases remaining between them. Per the germline V gene, CDR1 is SNHLY and CDR2 is FYNNEI. The CDR3 DNA follows: TGTGCCAGCAGTGAAGGCGACTACAATGAGCAGTTCTTC. Translating it yields CASSEGDYNEQFF.

The chain is built from TRBV30 and TRBJ1-1; D is ambiguous. Trimming removed 5 bases from V and 4 bases from J, with 17 bases in between. The CDR3 contains 14 residues. Germline CDR1 GTSNPN, CDR2 SVGIG (reference sequence). The CDR3 DNA is TGTGCCTGGGGTGGGATCGGGAGGAGCACTGAAGCTTTCTTT. It translates to CAWGGIGRSTEAFF.

The gene calls are TRBV4-2 and TRBJ1-6; 11 positions match TRBD1. This CDR3 contains 19 residues. CDR1 is LGHNA and CDR2 is YNFKEQ in the germline V gene. The J segment lost 11 bases and the V segment lost 4 bases, leaving 19 bases of the junction unmatched. The CDR3 region is CASSPNTIGRDRGEPPLHF. The CDR3 DNA reads TGTGCCAGCAGCCCTAACACGATCGGGCGGGACAGGGGGGAACCACCCCTCCACTTT.

The chain joins TRBV27 to TRBJ2-7, with D perhaps being TRBD1 or TRBD2 (6 bases each). In germline, CDR1 is MNHEY, CDR2 SMNVEV (reference sequence). This CDR3 has 14 residues. Trimming cost V 2 bases and J 3 bases, with 11 bases left between them. The CDR3 sequence: CASSLRGAYYEQYF. In DNA form, the CDR3 reads TGTGCCAGCAGTTTAAGGGGGGCATACTACGAGCAGTACTTC.

This clone was seen a few times. The rearrangement links TRBV2 to TRBJ2-1, with D maybe TRBD1 (5 bases). Between the trimmed V and J ends, which lost 11 bases and 6 bases, there was a span of 14 bases. Germline CDR1 SNHLY, CDR2 FYNNEI. This CDR3 is built from 12 residues. CDR3 sequence: CAAWGFSNEQFF. CDR3 coding DNA: TGTGCCGCTTGGGGCTTTAGCAATGAGCAGTTCTTC.

This chain connects TRBV23-1 to TRBJ2-5, with D perhaps being TRBD1 or TRBD2 (5 bases each). TRBV23-1 carries the ORF label, with uncertain function. The CDR3 is 19 amino acids. Trimming stripped 1 base from V and 2 bases from J, with 23 bases between. CDR3 sequence reads: CASSQYPPGRPRPQETQYF. DNA of the CDR3: TGCGCCAGCAGTCAATACCCTCCGGGACGCCCTCGCCCACAAGAGACCCAGTACTTC.

The rearrangement links TRBV6-5 to TRBJ2-5; possible D gene TRBD2, 6 bases. This CDR3 region has 13 residues. The V gene lost 8 bases and the J gene lost 5 bases, with 15 bases spanning the gap. CDR1 is MNHEY, CDR2 SVGAGI, per germline. In nucleotides, the CDR3 is TGTGCCAGCGGATTTGGGGGGAGCGAGACCCAGTACTTC. Protein product: CASGFGGSETQYF.

The rearrangement links TRBV5-3 to TRBJ2-1; 10 bases match TRBD2. TRBV5-3 is an ORF for which the function is uncertain. This CDR3 is built from 18 residues. The J segment lost 9 bases and the V segment lost 0 bases, leaving 15 bases of the junction unmatched. Here the CDR3 reads CARSLAYPFSGGSSEQFF. CDR3 sequence (DNA): TGTGCCAGAAGCTTGGCCTACCCATTTAGCGGGGGGTCTTCTGAGCAGTTCTTC.

This clone appeared a few times. J is TRBJ2-3 and V is TRBV4-3; 9 nucleotides align to TRBD2. The CDR3 is 15 residues long. J gave up 3 bases and V 1 base, and 2 bases lay outside the gene matches. Germline assignment: CDR1 LGHNA and CDR2 YSLEER. CDR3 amino acids: CASSQGLAGTDTQYF. The DNA for the CDR3 is TGCGCCAGCAGCCAAGGGCTAGCGGGGACAGATACGCAGTATTTT.

The chain recombines TRBV25-1 with TRBJ2-3; D is unclear. This CDR3 spans 12 amino acids. The ends were cut back, 4 bases at V and 3 bases at J, with 5 bases in the middle. Germline V gene lookup returns CDR1 MGHDK and CDR2 SYGVNS. The DNA for the CDR3 is TGTGCCAGCAGTGCCGGTACAGATACGCAGTATTTT. Residues: CASSAGTDTQYF.

This chain joins TRBV4-3 and TRBJ2-2, with 8 bases fitting TRBD2. The CDR3 is 17 amino acids. V shed 4 bases, J shed 6 bases, and the junction held 13 bases outside the gene matches. Germline V gene sequence: CDR1 LGHNA, CDR2 YSLEER. In nucleotides, the CDR3 is TGCGCCAGCAGCCCCTCGTGGGTAGCGGGGTCCCCCGGGGAGCTGTTTTTT. It specifies CASSPSWVAGSPGELFF.

The chain carries TRBV5-4 and TRBJ1-4, with D tentatively TRBD1 (5 bases). Between the trimmed V and J ends, which lost 0 bases and 4 bases, there was a span of 10 bases. The CDR3 contains 15 residues. Germline CDR1 is SGHNT and CDR2 is YYREEE (reference sequence). This CDR3 reads CASSLGQSSNEKLFF. CDR3 in DNA: TGTGCCAGCAGCTTGGGACAGAGCAGTAATGAAAAACTGTTTTTT.

This chain uses TRBV2 with TRBJ2-7; D not certain. CDR1 is SNHLY and CDR2 is FYNNEI in the germline V gene. The CDR3 has 14 amino acids. The germline V and J ends were trimmed by 7 bases and 0 bases, with 13 bases remaining between them. CDR3 in amino acids: CASTYTPLSYEQYF. The CDR3 bases are TGTGCCAGCACTTATACCCCCCTCTCCTACGAGCAGTACTTC.

This chain uses TRBV27 with TRBJ2-3, with 14 bases lining up with TRBD2. CDR1 and CDR2 (germline): MNHEY, SMNVEV (reference sequence). The CDR3 runs 17 residues. The ends lost 5 bases at V and 3 bases at J; junction bases unmatched: 7. CDR3 region: CASSNGLAGGGTDTQYF. Here the CDR3 DNA reads TGTGCCAGCAGTAATGGACTAGCGGGGGGCGGGACAGATACGCAGTATTTT.

V usage is TRBV18 and J usage is TRBJ1-4; D perhaps matches TRBD1 (6 bases). The CDR3 totals 14 residues. V dropped 2 bases and J dropped 8 bases, with 12 bases sitting between them. Germline loops: CDR1 KGHSH, CDR2 LQKENI. CDR3 residues: CASSPVNTGEKLFF. CDR3 DNA sequence: TGTGCCAGCTCACCAGTGAACACAGGGGAAAAACTGTTTTTT.

The V call is TRBV1, the J call TRBJ1-6; the D call of TRBD1 is as the table states it, not checked on the DNA. TRBV1 is flagged as a pseudogene. The CDR3 loop spans 16 amino acids. In nucleotides, the CDR3 is TGCACCAGCAGCCAGGGGGGACAGGGGAGTAATTCACCCCTCCACTTT. Amino acids: CTSSQGGQGSNSPLHF.

The rearrangement joins TRBV5-6 to TRBJ2-2; no reliable D call. The length of the CDR3 is 14 residues. Germline V lookup: CDR1 SGHDT, CDR2 YYEEEE. Trimming removed 0 bases at V and 3 bases at J, with 6 bases between. The CDR3 spells CASSLVSYTGELFF. The CDR3 bases are TGTGCCAGCAGCTTGGTATCATACACCGGGGAGCTGTTTTTT.